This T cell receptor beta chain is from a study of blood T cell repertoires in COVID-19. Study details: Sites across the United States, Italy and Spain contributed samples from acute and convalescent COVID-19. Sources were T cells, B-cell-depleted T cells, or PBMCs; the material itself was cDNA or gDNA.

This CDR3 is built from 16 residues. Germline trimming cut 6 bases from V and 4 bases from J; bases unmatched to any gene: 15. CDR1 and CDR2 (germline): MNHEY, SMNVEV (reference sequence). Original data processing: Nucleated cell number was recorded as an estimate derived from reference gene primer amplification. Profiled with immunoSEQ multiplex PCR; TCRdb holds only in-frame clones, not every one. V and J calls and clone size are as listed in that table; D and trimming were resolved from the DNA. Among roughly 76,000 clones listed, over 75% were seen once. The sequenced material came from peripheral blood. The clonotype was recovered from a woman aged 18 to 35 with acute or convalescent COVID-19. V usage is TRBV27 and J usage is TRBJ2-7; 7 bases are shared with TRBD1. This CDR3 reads CASRPDRDPRLYEQYF. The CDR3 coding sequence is TGTGCCAGCAGACCAGACAGGGACCCAAGACTTTACGAGCAGTACTTC.